What follows are 9 T cell receptor beta chains derived from one specimen sequenced in a study of OX40 agonist ivuxolimab in advanced cancers. TCRdb's table, derived via immunoSEQ multiplex PCR, lists solely in-frame clones and lacks some. Of around 64,000 clones in the sample, almost 85% were seen once. This specimen consisted of CD4+ or CD8+ T cells sorted from blood, obtained in a trial of the OX40 agonist ivuxolimab. These receptors were taken from an adult with an advanced solid tumor such as melanoma, head and neck, liver or kidney cancer.

This sequence joins TRBV28 and TRBJ1-5; 7 nucleotides align to TRBD1. Per germline, CDR1 MDHEN and CDR2 SYDVKM. The length of the CDR3 is 15 residues. V trimming: 5 bases; J trimming: 5 bases; junction bases outside the gene matches: 9. CDR3 amino acids: CASSPGNRGYQPQHF. CDR3 coding DNA: TGTGCCAGCAGTCCAGGAAACAGGGGCTATCAGCCCCAGCATTTT.

The chain uses TRBV5-4 and TRBJ2-7, with D perhaps matching TRBD2 (5 bases). The CDR3 length is 15 residues. CDR1 is SGHNT and CDR2 is YYREEE in the germline V gene (reference sequence). V dropped 0 bases and J dropped 2 bases, with 12 bases sitting between them. CDR3 in amino acids: CASSLGLAATYEQYF. The CDR3 DNA follows: TGTGCCAGCAGCTTGGGTCTAGCAGCCACCTACGAGCAGTACTTC.

This clone occurred a few times. The rearrangement joins TRBV4-2 to TRBJ1-1; D possibly corresponds to TRBD1 (5 bases). CDR1 is LGHNA and CDR2 is YNFKEQ in the germline V gene. The germline V and J ends were trimmed by 0 bases and 5 bases, with 10 bases remaining between them. The CDR3 has 14 amino acids. In DNA form, the CDR3 reads TGTGCCAGCAGCCAAGATCGTCAGGGAACTGAAGCTTTCTTT. Translation gives CASSQDRQGTEAFF.

The V call is TRBV6-6, the J call TRBJ2-7; 9 nucleotides match TRBD2. CDR3 length: 15 amino acids. Losses at the gene ends were 0 bases for V and 3 bases for J; bases not matched to a gene: 3. Germline V gives CDR1 MNHNY, CDR2 SVGAGI (reference sequence). CDR3 loop: CASSYSRGGNYEQYF. CDR3 nucleotide sequence: TGTGCCAGCAGTTACTCGCGGGGGGGGAACTACGAGCAGTACTTC.

The chain has TRBV30 and TRBJ1-2; D possibly corresponds to TRBD1 (5 bases). Germline-derived CDR1 and CDR2 are GTSNPN and SVGIG (reference sequence). Trimming removed 1 base at V and 2 bases at J, with 5 bases between. The CDR3 consists of 12 residues. The CDR3 spells CAWSGQNYGYTF. DNA for the CDR3: TGTGCCTGGAGTGGACAGAACTATGGCTACACCTTC.

The chain recombines TRBV7-8 with TRBJ2-2; possibly TRBD2 for D (6 bases). V lost 5 bases to trimming and J lost 2 bases, with 12 bases between them. Germline lookup yields CDR1 SGHVS and CDR2 FQNEAQ. The CDR3 has 15 amino acids. The CDR3 DNA follows: TGTGCCAGCAGCCGGGGACTGCACAACACCGGGGAGCTGTTTTTT. Translated, it gives CASSRGLHNTGELFF.

V and J are TRBV27 and TRBJ2-5; tentatively, D is TRBD1 or TRBD2 (7 bases each). The CDR3 runs 15 residues. Germline-derived CDR1 and CDR2 are MNHEY and SMNVEV (reference sequence). V was clipped by 5 bases and J by 2 bases, with 15 bases between them. The DNA of the CDR3 is TGTGCCAGCAGTCCAGCCAGGGGGGGGCAAGAGACCCAGTACTTC. This translates into CASSPARGGQETQYF.

The chain joins TRBV29-1 to TRBJ1-2; D call uncertain. The germline V gene encodes CDR1 SQVTM and CDR2 ANQGSEA. The CDR3 is 13 residues long. Trimming stripped 4 bases from V and 5 bases from J, with 14 bases between. CDR3 sequence (DNA): TGCAGCGTTGTCGGGTACGACAAATATGGCTACACCTTC. Residues: CSVVGYDKYGYTF.

The chain has TRBV2 and TRBJ2-2; 8 bases align to TRBD1. Trimming removed 5 bases from V and 3 bases from J; junction bases left unmatched: 8. The CDR3 is made up of 16 amino acids. Germline V gene data show CDR1 as SNHLY and CDR2 as FYNNEI. This CDR3 reads CASSTPTGEYTGELFF. DNA of the CDR3: TGTGCCAGCAGTACCCCGACAGGGGAGTACACCGGGGAGCTGTTTTTT.